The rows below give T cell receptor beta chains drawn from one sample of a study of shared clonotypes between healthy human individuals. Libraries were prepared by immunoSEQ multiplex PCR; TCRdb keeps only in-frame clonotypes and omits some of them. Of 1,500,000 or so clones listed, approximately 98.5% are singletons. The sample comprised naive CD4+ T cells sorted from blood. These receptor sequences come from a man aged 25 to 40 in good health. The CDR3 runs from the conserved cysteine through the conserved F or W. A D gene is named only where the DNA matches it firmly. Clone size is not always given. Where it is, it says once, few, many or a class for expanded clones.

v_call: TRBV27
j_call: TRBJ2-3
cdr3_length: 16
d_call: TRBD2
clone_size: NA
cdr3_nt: TGTGCCAGCAGTTTAATTAGCGGGAGATCGAAAGATACGCAGTATTTT
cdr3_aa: CASSLISGRSKDTQYF

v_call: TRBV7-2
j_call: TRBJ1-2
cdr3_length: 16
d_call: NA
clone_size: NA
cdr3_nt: TGTGCCAGCAGCTTAGGGCAGGGCACCCATCCCTATGGCTACACCTTC
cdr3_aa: CASSLGQGTHPYGYTF

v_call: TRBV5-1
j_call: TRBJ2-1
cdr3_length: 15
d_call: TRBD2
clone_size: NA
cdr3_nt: TGCGCCAGCAGCGGAGGGACTAGTACCTACAATGAGCAGTTCTTC
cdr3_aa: CASSGGTSTYNEQFF

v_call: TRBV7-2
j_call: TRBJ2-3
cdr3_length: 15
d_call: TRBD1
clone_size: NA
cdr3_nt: TGTGCCAGCAGCTTGCAGGGGGCAATCACAGATACGCAGTATTTT
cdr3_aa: CASSLQGAITDTQYF

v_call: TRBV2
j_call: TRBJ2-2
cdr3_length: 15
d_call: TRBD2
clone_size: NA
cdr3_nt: TGTGCCAGCAGCGTTACTAGCGGGAGGGCGGGGGAGCTGTTTTTT
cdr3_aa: CASSVTSGRAGELFF

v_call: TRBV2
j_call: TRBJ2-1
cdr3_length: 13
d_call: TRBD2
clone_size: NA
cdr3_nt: TGTGCCAGCAGTAAGGAGGCGGGAGGTGAGCAGTTCTTC
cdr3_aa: CASSKEAGGEQFF

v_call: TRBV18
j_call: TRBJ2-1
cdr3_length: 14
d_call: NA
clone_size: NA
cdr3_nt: TGTGCCAGCTCACCGAGGCGGACCTACAATGAGCAGTTCTTC
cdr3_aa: CASSPRRTYNEQFF

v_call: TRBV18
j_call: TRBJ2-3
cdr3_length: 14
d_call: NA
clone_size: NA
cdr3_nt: TGTGCCAGCTCTCCAATGGGACACACAGATACGCAGTATTTT
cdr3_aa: CASSPMGHTDTQYF

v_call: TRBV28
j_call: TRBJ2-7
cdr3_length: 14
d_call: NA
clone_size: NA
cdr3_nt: TGTGCCAGCAGCCCACTGTGGCGGGACTACGAGCAGTACTTC
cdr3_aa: CASSPLWRDYEQYF

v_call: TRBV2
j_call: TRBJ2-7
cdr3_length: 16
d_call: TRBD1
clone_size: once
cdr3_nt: TGTGCCAGCAGTGAAAGTCCTGGGACAGGGTTATACGAGCAGTACTTC
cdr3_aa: CASSESPGTGLYEQYF

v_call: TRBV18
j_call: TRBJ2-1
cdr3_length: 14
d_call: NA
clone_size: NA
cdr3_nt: TGTGCCAGCTCATCGAGCGGAGCTAACAATGAGCAGTTCTTC
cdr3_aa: CASSSSGANNEQFF

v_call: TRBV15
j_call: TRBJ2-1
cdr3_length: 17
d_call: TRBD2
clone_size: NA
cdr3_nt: TGTGCCACCAGCAGAGATCGGGGGACTAGCGGATACAATGAGCAGTTCTTC
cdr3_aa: CATSRDRGTSGYNEQFF

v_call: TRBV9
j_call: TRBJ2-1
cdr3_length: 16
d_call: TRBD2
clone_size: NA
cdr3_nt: TGTGCCAGCAGCTTCCATAGCGGGAGGGCCGGGGATGAGCAGTTCTTC
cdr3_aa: CASSFHSGRAGDEQFF

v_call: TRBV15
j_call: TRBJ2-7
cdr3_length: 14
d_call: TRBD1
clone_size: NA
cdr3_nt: TGTGCCACCAGCAGAGATACAGGGGGCTACGAGCAGTACTTC
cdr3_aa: CATSRDTGGYEQYF

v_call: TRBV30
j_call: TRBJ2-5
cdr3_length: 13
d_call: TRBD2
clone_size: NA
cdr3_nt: TGTGCCTGGGGTAGCGGGAGAGGGGAGACCCAGTACTTC
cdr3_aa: CAWGSGRGETQYF

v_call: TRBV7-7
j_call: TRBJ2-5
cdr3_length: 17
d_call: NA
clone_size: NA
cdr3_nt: TGTGCTAGCAGCTTACTCCCTGTTGGCGGGGACCAAGAGACCCAGTACTTC
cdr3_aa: CASSLLPVGGDQETQYF

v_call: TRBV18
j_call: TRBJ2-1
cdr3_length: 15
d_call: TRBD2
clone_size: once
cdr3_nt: TGTGCCAGCTCACTGATAAGCGGGAGGTCCCATGAGCAGTTCTTC
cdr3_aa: CASSLISGRSHEQFF

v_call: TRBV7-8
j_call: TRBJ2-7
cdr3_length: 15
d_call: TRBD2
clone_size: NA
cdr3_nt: TGTGCCAGCAGCTTAGTTGGCGGGAGCTCCTACGAGCAGTACTTC
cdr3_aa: CASSLVGGSSYEQYF

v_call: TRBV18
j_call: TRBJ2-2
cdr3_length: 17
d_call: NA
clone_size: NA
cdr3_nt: TGTGCCAGCTCCCCCCGACCCGCCCCGGGGAACACCGGGGAGCTGTTTTTT
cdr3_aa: CASSPRPAPGNTGELFF

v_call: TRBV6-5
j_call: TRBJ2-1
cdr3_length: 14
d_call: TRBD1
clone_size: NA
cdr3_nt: TGTGCCAGCAGTTACTCGAGGACCGGGACAGGGCAGTTCTTC
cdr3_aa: CASSYSRTGTGQFF

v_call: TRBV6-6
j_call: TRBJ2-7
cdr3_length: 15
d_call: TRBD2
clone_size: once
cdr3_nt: TGTGCCAGCAGAAAGACTAGCGGGAGCTCCTACGAGCAGTACTTC
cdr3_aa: CASRKTSGSSYEQYF

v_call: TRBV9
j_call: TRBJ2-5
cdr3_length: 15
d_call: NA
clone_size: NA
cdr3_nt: TGTGCCAGCAGCGTAGGGGGTGCAGACCAAGAGACCCAGTACTTC
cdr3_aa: CASSVGGADQETQYF

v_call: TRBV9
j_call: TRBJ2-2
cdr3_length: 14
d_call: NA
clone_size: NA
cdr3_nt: TGTGCCAGCAGCGCGAGACAGAGCACCGGGGAGCTGTTTTTT
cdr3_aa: CASSARQSTGELFF